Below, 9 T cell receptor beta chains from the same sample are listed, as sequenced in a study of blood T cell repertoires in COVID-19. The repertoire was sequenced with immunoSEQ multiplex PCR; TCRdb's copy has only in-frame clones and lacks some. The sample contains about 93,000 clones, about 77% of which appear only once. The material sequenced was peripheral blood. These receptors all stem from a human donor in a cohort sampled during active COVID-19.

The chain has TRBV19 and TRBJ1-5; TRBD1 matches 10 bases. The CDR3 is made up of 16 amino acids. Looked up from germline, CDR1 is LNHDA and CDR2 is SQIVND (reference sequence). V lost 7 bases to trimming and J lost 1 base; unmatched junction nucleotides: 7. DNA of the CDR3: TGTGCCAGTAAGCGGGGGGACAGGGGAAGCAATCAGCCCCAGCATTTT. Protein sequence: CASKRGDRGSNQPQHF.

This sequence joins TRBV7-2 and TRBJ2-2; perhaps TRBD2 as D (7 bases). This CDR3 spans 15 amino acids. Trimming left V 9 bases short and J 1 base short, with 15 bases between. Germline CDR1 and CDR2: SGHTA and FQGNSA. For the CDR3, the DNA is TGTGCCAGGTCGACCGGGGGGCTGAACACCGGGGAGCTGTTTTTT. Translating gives CARSTGGLNTGELFF.

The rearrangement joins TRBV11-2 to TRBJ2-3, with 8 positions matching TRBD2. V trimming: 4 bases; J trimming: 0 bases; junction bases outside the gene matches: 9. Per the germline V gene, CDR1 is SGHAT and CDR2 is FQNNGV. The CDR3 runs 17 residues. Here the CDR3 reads CASSSRIAGLSTDTQYF. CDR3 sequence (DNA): TGTGCCAGCAGCTCCCGAATAGCGGGACTAAGCACAGATACGCAGTATTTT. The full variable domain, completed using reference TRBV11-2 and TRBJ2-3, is EAGVAQSPRYKIIEKRQSVAFWCNPISGHATLYWYQQILGQGPKLLIQFQNNGVVDDSQLPKDRFSAERLKGVDSTLKIQPAKLEDSAVYLCASSSRIAGLSTDTQYFGPGTRLTVL.

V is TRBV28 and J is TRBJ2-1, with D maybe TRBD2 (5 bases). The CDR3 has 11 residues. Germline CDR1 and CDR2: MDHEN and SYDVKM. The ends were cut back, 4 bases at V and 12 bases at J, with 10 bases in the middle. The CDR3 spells CASSSPGWQFF. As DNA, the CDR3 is TGTGCCAGCAGTTCCCCGGGATGGCAGTTCTTC.

CDR3 bases: TGTGCCAGCAGCCACCCCCTAGCGTTCTTCAATGAGCAGTTCTTC. This encodes CASSHPLAFFNEQFF. V usage is TRBV7-9 and J usage is TRBJ2-1; D perhaps matches TRBD2 (6 bases). With 5 bases removed from V and 6 bases from J, the gap between germline ends came to 17 bases. Germline V gives CDR1 SEHNR, CDR2 FQNEAQ (reference sequence). This CDR3 region has 15 residues.

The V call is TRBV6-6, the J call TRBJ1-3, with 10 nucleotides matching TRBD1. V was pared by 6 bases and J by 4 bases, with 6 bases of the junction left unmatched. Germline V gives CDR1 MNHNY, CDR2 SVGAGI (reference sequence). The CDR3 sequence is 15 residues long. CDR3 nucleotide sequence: TGTGCCAGCAGGCCTGGGACAGGGGAAGGAAACACCATATATTTT. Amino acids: CASRPGTGEGNTIYF.

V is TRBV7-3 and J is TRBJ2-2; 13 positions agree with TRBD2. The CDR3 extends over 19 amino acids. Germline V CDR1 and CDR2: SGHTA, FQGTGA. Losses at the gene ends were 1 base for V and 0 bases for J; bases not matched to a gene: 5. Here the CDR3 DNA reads TGTGCCAGCAGCTTAAGGACTAGCGGGAGCCTAACGAACACCGGGGAGCTGTTTTTT. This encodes CASSLRTSGSLTNTGELFF.

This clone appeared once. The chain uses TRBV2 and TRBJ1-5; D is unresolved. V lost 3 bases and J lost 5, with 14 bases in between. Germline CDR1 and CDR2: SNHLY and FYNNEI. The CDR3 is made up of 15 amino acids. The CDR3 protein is CASSEGGGGYQPQHF. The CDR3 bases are TGTGCCAGCAGTGAGGGAGGTGGTGGGTATCAGCCCCAGCATTTT.

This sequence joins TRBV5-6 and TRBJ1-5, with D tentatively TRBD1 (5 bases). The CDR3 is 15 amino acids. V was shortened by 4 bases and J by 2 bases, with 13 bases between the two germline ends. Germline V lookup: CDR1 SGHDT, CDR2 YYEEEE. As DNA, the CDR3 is TGTGCCAGCAGCCCACGCCGGGGGGGCAATCAGCCCCAGCATTTT. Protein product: CASSPRRGGNQPQHF.